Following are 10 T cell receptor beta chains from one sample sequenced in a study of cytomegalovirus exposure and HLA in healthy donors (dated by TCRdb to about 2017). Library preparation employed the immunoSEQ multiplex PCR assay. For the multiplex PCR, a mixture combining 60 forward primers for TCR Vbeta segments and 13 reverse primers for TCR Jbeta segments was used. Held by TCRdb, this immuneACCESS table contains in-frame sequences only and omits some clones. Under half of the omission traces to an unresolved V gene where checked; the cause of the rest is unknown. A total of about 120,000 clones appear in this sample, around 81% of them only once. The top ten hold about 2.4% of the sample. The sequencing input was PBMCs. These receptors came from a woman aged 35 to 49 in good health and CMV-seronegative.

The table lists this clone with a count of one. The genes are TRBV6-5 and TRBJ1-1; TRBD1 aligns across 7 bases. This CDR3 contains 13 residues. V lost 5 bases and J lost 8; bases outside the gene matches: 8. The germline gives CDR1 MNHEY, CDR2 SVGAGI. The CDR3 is CASSRGGGVEAFF. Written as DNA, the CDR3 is TGTGCCAGCAGTCGAGGGGGCGGGGTCGAAGCTTTCTTT.

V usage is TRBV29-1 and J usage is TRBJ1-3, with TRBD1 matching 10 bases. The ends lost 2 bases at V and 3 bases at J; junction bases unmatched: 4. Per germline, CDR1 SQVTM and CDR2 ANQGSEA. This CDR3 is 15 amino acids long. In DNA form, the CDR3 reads TGCAGCGTTGAACGACAGGGGGCCTTTGGAAACACCATATATTTT. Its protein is CSVERQGAFGNTIYF.

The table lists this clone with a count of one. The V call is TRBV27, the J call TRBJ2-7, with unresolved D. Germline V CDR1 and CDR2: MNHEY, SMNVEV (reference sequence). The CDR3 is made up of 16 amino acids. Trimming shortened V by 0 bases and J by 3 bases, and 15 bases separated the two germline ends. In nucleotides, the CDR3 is TGTGCCAGCAGTTTATCGAATCCACCTGTCGGCTACGAGCAGTACTTC. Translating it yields CASSLSNPPVGYEQYF.

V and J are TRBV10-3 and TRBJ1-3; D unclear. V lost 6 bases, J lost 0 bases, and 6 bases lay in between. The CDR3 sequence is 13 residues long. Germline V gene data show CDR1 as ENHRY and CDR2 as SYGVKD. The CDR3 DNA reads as TGTGCCATCAGCCAGGACTCTGGAAACACCATATATTTT. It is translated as CAISQDSGNTIYF.

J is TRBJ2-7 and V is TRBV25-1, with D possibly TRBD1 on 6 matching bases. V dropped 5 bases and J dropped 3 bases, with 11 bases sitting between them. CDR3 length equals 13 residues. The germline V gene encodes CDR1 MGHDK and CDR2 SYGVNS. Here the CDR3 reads CASSPGQIYEQYF. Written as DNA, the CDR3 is TGTGCCAGCAGTCCAGGACAGATCTACGAGCAGTACTTC.

The CDR3 nucleotides are TGTGCCAGCAGCTTACGTGGCAGGGGGCCTCAGCCCCAGCATTTT. It specifies CASSLRGRGPQPQHF. The gene calls are TRBV11-3 and TRBJ1-5, with 8 bases matching TRBD1. Germline loops: CDR1 SGHNT, CDR2 YENEEA. V gave up 2 bases and J gave up 6 bases; unmatched junction bases: 6. The CDR3 loop spans 15 amino acids. Filled out from reference TRBV11-3 and TRBJ1-5, the complete variable domain reads EAGVVQSPRYKIIEKKQPVAFWCNPISGHNTLYWYLQNLGQGPELLIRYENEEAVDDSQLPKDRFSAERLKGVDSTLKIQPAELGDSAVYLCASSLRGRGPQPQHFGDGTRLSIL.

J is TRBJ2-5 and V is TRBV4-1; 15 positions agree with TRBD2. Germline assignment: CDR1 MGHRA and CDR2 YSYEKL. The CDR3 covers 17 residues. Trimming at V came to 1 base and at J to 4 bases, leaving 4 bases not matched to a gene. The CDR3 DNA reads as TGCGCCAGCAGCCAAGCCGGACTAGCGGGAGGGTTAGAGACCCAGTACTTC. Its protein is CASSQAGLAGGLETQYF.

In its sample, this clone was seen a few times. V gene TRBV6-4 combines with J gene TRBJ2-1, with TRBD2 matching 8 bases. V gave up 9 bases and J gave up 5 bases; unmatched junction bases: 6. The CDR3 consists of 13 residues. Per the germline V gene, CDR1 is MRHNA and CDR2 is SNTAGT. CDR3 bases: TGTGCCAGTTCAGCGGGAGCTAACAATGAGCAGTTCTTC. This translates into CASSAGANNEQFF.

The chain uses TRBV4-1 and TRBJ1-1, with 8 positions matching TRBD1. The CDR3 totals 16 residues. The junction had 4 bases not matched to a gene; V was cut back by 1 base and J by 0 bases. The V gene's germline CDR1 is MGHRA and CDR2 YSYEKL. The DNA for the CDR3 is TGCGCCAGCAGCCAAGGACAGGGGCACATGAACACTGAAGCTTTCTTT. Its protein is CASSQGQGHMNTEAFF.

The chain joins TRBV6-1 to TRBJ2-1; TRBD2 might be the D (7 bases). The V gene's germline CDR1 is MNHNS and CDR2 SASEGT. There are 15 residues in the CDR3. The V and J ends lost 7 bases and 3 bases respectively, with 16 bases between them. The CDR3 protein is CASTPRGGNYNEQFF. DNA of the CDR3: TGTGCCAGCACCCCAAGGGGGGGCAACTACAATGAGCAGTTCTTC.